The 10 T cell receptor beta chains below all came from one sample that was sequenced in a study of T cells in Graves' hyperthyroidism and ophthalmopathy. RNA transcripts provided the source from which TCR beta CDR3 regions were amplified. Initially, a first-round RT-PCR of the TCR CDR3 employed the HTBI primer set. TCRdb re-analysed the multiplex PCR reads in MiXCR, keeping a single row per CDR3 protein. The table has nearly 600,000 distinct CDR3 sequences, 13% to 15% seen once. Sequenced input: blood. All receptors come from a woman aged 18-30 years with Graves' ophthalmopathy.

This clonotype occurred many times. The chain couples TRBV28 to TRBJ2-7; 8 nucleotides line up with TRBD1. The junction had 5 bases not matched to a gene; V was cut back by 5 bases and J by 2 bases. The CDR3 sequence is 14 residues long. CDR1 is MDHEN and CDR2 is SYDVKM in the germline V gene. CDR3 DNA sequence: TGTGCCAGCAGTGGGACAGGTTTAACCTACGAGCAGTACTTC. Translation gives CASSGTGLTYEQYF.

Notes on this clonotype: This sequence may be a read error, since a much larger clone differs from it by one base. The chain combines TRBV12-3 or TRBV12-4 with TRBJ2-3; no firm D call. This CDR3 is 11 amino acids long. V shed 10 bases and J shed 8 bases, with 13 bases lying between them. As DNA, the CDR3 is TGTGCCATCCCGGTCATGGGTACGCAGTATTTT. It specifies CAIPVMGTQYF.

The CDR3 bases are TGTGCCAGCTCATACCGACAGGGTAGGGGGGACTACGAGCAGTACTTC. This encodes CASSYRQGRGDYEQYF. The chain employs TRBV18 and TRBJ2-7; weak D call: TRBD1 (7 bases). This CDR3 has 16 residues. Germline V gene data show CDR1 as KGHSH and CDR2 as LQKENI. V was pared by 5 bases and J by 3 bases, with 20 bases between.

This clonotype was found a few times. The gene calls are TRBV7-2 and TRBJ1-2, with no clear D. V lost 5 bases to trimming and J lost 8 bases, with 18 bases between them. There are 14 residues in the CDR3. From germline, CDR1 is SGHTA and CDR2 FQGNSA. The chain's CDR3 is CASSLDGDGGGYTF. CDR3 bases: TGTGCCAGCAGCCTCGACGGGGATGGAGGGGGCTACACCTTC. Combining the CDR3 with reference TRBV7-2 and TRBJ1-2 gives the whole variable domain GAGVSQSPSNKVTEKGKDVELRCDPISGHTALYWYRQSLGQGLEFLIYFQGNSAPDKSGLPSDRFSAERTGGSVSTLTIQRTQQEDSAVYLCASSLDGDGGGYTFGSGTRLTVV.

The rearrangement links TRBV6-1 to TRBJ2-3; 10 nucleotides align to TRBD2. V was pared by 4 bases and J by 4 bases, with 8 bases of the junction left unmatched. The CDR3 consists of 16 residues. Germline V lookup: CDR1 MNHNS, CDR2 SASEGT. CDR3 loop: CASSVMGLARSDTQYF. DNA for the CDR3: TGTGCCAGCAGTGTCATGGGACTAGCGAGGTCAGATACGCAGTATTTT.

The chain carries TRBV19 and TRBJ2-2; 7 bases align to TRBD2. The V gene end was trimmed by 3 bases and the J gene end by 2 bases; junction bases not matched to a gene: 6. This CDR3 contains 16 residues. Germline V CDR1 and CDR2: LNHDA, SQIVND (reference sequence). This CDR3 is CASSMGRAPNTGELFF. The CDR3 coding sequence is TGTGCCAGTAGTATGGGGAGGGCCCCAAACACCGGGGAGCTGTTTTTT.

V gene TRBV5-1 combines with J gene TRBJ2-3, with TRBD2 identical over 9 bases. Germline CDR1 SGHRS, CDR2 YFSETQ. The CDR3 has 15 amino acids. J gave up 2 bases and V 4 bases, and 5 bases lay outside the gene matches. The CDR3 sequence is CASSPGGLATDTQYF. In nucleotides, the CDR3 is TGCGCCAGCAGCCCAGGGGGACTAGCCACAGATACGCAGTATTTT.

The V call is TRBV5-1, the J call TRBJ2-5; TRBD2 aligns across 13 bases. The CDR3 covers 17 residues. Unmatched junction bases numbered 7, after V lost 0 bases and J lost 5 bases. The germline V gene has CDR1 SGHRS and CDR2 YFSETQ. This chain's CDR3 is CASSLGLAGGGAETQYF. The CDR3 nucleotides read TGCGCCAGCAGCTTGGGACTAGCGGGAGGCGGGGCGGAGACCCAGTACTTC. Looking up the rest from reference TRBV5-1 and TRBJ2-5 gives the full variable domain: KAGVTQTPRYLIKTRGQQVTLSCSPISGHRSVSWYQQTPGQGLQFLFEYFSETQRNKGNFPGRFSGRQFSNSRSEMNVSTLELGDSALYLCASSLGLAGGGAETQYFGPGTRLLVL.

This clonotype was detected ten times or more. The V gene is TRBV3-1, the J gene TRBJ2-2; D not resolved. V was clipped by 0 bases and J by 13 bases, with 9 bases between them. The CDR3 length is 12 residues. The germline gives CDR1 LGHDT, CDR2 YNNKEL (reference sequence). The CDR3 region is CASSQEIGWLFF. CDR3 nucleotide sequence: TGTGCCAGCAGCCAAGAAATAGGGTGGCTGTTTTTT.

This clonotype was picked up a small number of times. This chain links TRBV28 with TRBJ2-7; TRBD2 aligns across 7 bases. V lost 2 bases, J lost 3 bases, and 10 bases stayed unmatched. Per germline, CDR1 MDHEN and CDR2 SYDVKM. The CDR3 extends over 16 amino acids. The CDR3 region is CASSLPPGEGLYEQYF. Here the CDR3 DNA reads TGTGCCAGCAGTTTACCCCCTGGGGAGGGGCTCTACGAGCAGTACTTC.